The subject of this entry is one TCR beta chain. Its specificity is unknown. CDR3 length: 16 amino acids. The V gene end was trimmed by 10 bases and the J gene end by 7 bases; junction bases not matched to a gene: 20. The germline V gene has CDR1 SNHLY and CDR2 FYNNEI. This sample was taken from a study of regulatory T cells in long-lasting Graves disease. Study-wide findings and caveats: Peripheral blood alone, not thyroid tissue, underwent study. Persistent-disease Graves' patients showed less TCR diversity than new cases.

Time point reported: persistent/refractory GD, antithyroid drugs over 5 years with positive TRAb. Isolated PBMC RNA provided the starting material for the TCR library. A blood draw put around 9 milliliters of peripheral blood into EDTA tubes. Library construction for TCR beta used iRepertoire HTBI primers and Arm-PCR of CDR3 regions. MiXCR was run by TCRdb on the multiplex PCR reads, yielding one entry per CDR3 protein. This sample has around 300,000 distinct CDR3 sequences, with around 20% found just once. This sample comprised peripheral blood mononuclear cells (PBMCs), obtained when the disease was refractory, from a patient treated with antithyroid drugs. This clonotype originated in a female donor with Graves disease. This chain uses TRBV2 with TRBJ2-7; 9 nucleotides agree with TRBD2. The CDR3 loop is CATATILGLALREQYF. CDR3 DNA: TGTGCCACAGCTACAATACTGGGACTAGCTTTGAGGGAGCAGTACTTC.